This TCR beta chain was recovered during a study of cytomegalovirus exposure and HLA in healthy donors. Study-level points and caveats: The authors enumerated over 150 TCR beta chains as linked to cytomegalovirus. Looking again later, the authors saw that most CMV-associated TCR beta chains seemed HLA-restricted. The records held CMV serostatus as the only immune exposure information.

In regard to this clone: The antigen is undetermined.

60 Vbeta and 13 Jbeta primers were used in PCR. Source study methods: Later, an analysis found about 80 million unique TCR beta chains, and about 9.9 million of these were shared. Produced via immunoSEQ multiplex PCR; TCRdb's table is partial and in-frame only. From that table come the V and J calls and clone size; the DNA was used to work out D and trimming. This sample contains tens of thousands of clones. Trimming took off 1 base at V and 3 bases at J, with 13 bases between the two ends. The CDR3 totals 15 residues. Germline V gene lookup returns CDR1 MGHRA and CDR2 YSYEKL. Sequences were obtained from PBMCs. The receptor was derived from a man in his sixties in good health and CMV-seropositive. V is TRBV4-1 and J is TRBJ2-7, with a tentative D call TRBD2 (5 bases). Here the CDR3 DNA reads TGCGCCAGCAGCCAAGCTCCAGCGGTCGACTACGAGCAGTACTTC. This codes for CASSQAPAVDYEQYF.